The next 13 T cell receptor beta chains were all read from a single sample in a study of vaccination effects on CD4 cells after COVID-19. No cognate antigen is known for these TCRs. Sequencing was preceded by expansion of antigen-specific CD4+ T cells with viral peptide pools in the ViraFEST assay. Investigators separated out CD4+ T cells once around nine days of culture had passed. The repertoire was sequenced with immunoSEQ multiplex PCR; TCRdb's copy has only in-frame clones and lacks some. The sample lists about 22,000 clones, around 72% occurring once. The source was CD4+ T cells from PBMCs cultured with HCoV-229E spike peptides, collected before COVID-19 vaccination. Every receptor here comes from a human donor who received a COVID-19 vaccine.

This clone was seen a handful of times. This chain uses TRBV5-5 with TRBJ1-6; perhaps TRBD1 as D (6 bases). Germline V gene sequence: CDR1 SGHKS, CDR2 YYEKEE (reference sequence). The CDR3 sequence is 15 residues long. V lost 2 bases, J lost 8 bases, and 14 bases lay in between. This chain's CDR3 is CASSFTGSRDSPLHF. CDR3 in DNA: TGTGCCAGCAGCTTCACAGGGAGTCGCGATTCACCCCTCCACTTT. The whole variable domain, remainder taken from reference TRBV5-5 and TRBJ1-6, is DAGVTQSPTHLIKTRGQQVTLRCSPISGHKSVSWYQQVLGQGPQFIFQYYEKEERGRGNFPDRFSARQFPNYSSELNVNALLLGDSALYLCASSFTGSRDSPLHFGNGTRLTVT.

This clone was seen a handful of times. This chain connects TRBV7-9 to TRBJ2-7; TRBD2 is a possible D gene (6 bases). This CDR3 has 16 residues. The germline CDR1 and CDR2 sequences are SEHNR and FQNEAQ (reference sequence). V shed 5 bases and J shed 0 bases, with 17 bases lying between them. The CDR3 protein is CASSPKMAGTSYEQYF. The DNA of the CDR3 is TGTGCCAGCAGCCCCAAGATGGCGGGAACCTCCTACGAGCAGTACTTC.

V and J are TRBV4-2 and TRBJ2-5; 10 bases are shared with TRBD2. The CDR3 length is 16 residues. V trimming: 0 bases; J trimming: 4 bases; junction bases outside the gene matches: 5. The germline CDR1 and CDR2 sequences are LGHNA and YNFKEQ. CDR3 DNA sequence: TGTGCCAGCAGCCAAGATGGCGCTAGCGGGAGAGAGACCCAGTACTTC. Encoded protein: CASSQDGASGRETQYF.

The V gene is TRBV5-4, the J gene TRBJ2-7; 10 bases are a match to TRBD2. This CDR3 region has 15 residues. J was trimmed by 2 bases and V by 4 bases; bases with no gene match: 6. Germline values: CDR1 SGHNT, CDR2 YYREEE (reference sequence). The CDR3 spells CASSVGTSEPYEQYF. The CDR3 DNA follows: TGTGCCAGCAGCGTAGGGACTAGCGAACCCTACGAGCAGTACTTC.

This clone has only one observation. The rearrangement links TRBV15 to TRBJ2-5, with D perhaps matching TRBD1 (6 bases). V lost 4 bases, J lost 4 bases, and 13 bases lay in between. The CDR3 is 14 amino acids. Germline assignment: CDR1 LNHNV and CDR2 YYDKDF (reference sequence). The CDR3 nucleotides are TGTGCCACCAGCATCAGAGGGGGTCGAGAGACCCAGTACTTC. Amino acids: CATSIRGGRETQYF. Full variable domain (outside the CDR3, taken from reference TRBV15 and TRBJ2-5): DAMVIQNPRYQVTQFGKPVTLSCSQTLNHNVMYWYQQKSSQAPKLLFHYYDKDFNNEADTPDNFQSRRPNTSFCFLDIRSPGLGDTAMYLCATSIRGGRETQYFGPGTRLLVL.

The chain is built from TRBV3-1 (or the pseudogene TRBV3-2) and TRBJ2-3, with D unclear. Per the germline V gene, CDR1 is LGHDT and CDR2 is YNNKEL (reference sequence). Trimming shortened V by 0 bases and J by 0 bases, and 7 bases separated the two germline ends. CDR3 length equals 15 residues. CDR3 nucleotide sequence: TGTGCCAGCAGCCAAGATGGGCGCAGCACAGATACGCAGTATTTT. Translated: CASSQDGRSTDTQYF.

The chain joins TRBV10-2 to TRBJ2-7, with D possibly matching TRBD1 (6 bases). The V gene lost 0 bases and the J gene lost 4 bases, with 7 bases spanning the gap. The CDR3 runs to 13 residues. Germline loops: CDR1 WSHSY, CDR2 SAAADI. The CDR3 loop reads CASSESDRYEQYF. In DNA form, the CDR3 reads TGCGCCAGCAGTGAGTCGGACAGATACGAGCAGTACTTC.

The gene calls are TRBV18 and TRBJ1-2; 8 nucleotides agree with TRBD1. With V trimmed by 8 bases and J by 2 bases, 7 bases remained unmatched. This CDR3 comprises 14 residues. Germline CDR1 and CDR2: KGHSH and LQKENI. The CDR3 reads CASDTGQANYGYTF. The DNA of the CDR3 is TGTGCCAGCGACACGGGACAGGCCAACTATGGCTACACCTTC.

V is TRBV3-1 (or the pseudogene TRBV3-2) and J is TRBJ2-3; no definite D call. Trimming left V 1 base short and J 0 bases short, with 14 bases between. Germline V CDR1 and CDR2: LGHDT, YNNKEL (reference sequence). This CDR3 is built from 17 residues. In DNA form, the CDR3 reads TGTGCCAGCAGCCAAGGGGTCGCTATCCTTAGCACAGATACGCAGTATTTT. Amino acids: CASSQGVAILSTDTQYF.

V is TRBV5-1 and J is TRBJ1-4, with D maybe TRBD1 (5 bases). CDR1 and CDR2 (germline): SGHRS, YFSETQ. Trimming pared 2 bases from V and 8 bases from J, leaving 16 bases between. This CDR3 is 15 amino acids long. The CDR3 spells CASSFDSLGWEKLFF. The DNA of the CDR3 is TGCGCCAGCAGCTTTGACAGTCTCGGATGGGAAAAACTGTTTTTT.

In this sample, this clone turned up once. The genes are TRBV20-1 and TRBJ2-7; no firm D call. Germline V gene lookup returns CDR1 DFQATT and CDR2 SNEGSKA (reference sequence). CDR3 length: 11 amino acids. V dropped 6 bases and J dropped 9 bases, with 15 bases sitting between them. The CDR3 spells CSAPTGFGQYF. CDR3 coding DNA: TGCAGTGCCCCAACTGGATTTGGGCAGTACTTC.

CDR3 residues: CASSLDKDYGYTF. The CDR3 DNA reads TGTGCCAGCAGCTTGGACAAGGACTATGGCTACACCTTC. The rearrangement joins TRBV5-4 to TRBJ1-2; D is unresolved. The CDR3 totals 13 residues. Germline V lookup: CDR1 SGHNT, CDR2 YYREEE (reference sequence). V lost 0 bases and J 3 bases, leaving 6 bases between the germline ends.

The CDR3 nucleotides read TGTGCCAGCAGCCCAAGCGGGATAACCCAGTACTTC. Translated: CASSPSGITQYF. The chain carries TRBV3-1 (or the pseudogene TRBV3-2) and TRBJ2-5; TRBD2 aligns across 7 bases. The length of the CDR3 is 12 residues. V gave up 4 bases and J gave up 8 bases; unmatched junction bases: 4. Germline V gene data show CDR1 as LGHDT and CDR2 as YNNKEL (reference sequence).